What follows describes a single T cell receptor (beta chain). Its antigen is unidentified. This entry belongs to a study of cytomegalovirus exposure and HLA in healthy donors. In the study overall: Within an early data release were around 87 million unique TCRs drawn from HLA-typed donors. General study results and limits: There were some public TCRs occurring in many donors, but most TCR sequences were rare.

The PCR contained 60 Vbeta and 13 Jbeta primers. The protocol was immunoSEQ multiplex PCR, while the TCRdb copy is restricted to in-frame clones and leaves out a portion. Here the sample spans about 120,000 clones, 70% to 85% being singletons. This CDR3 spans 15 amino acids. Germline CDR1 and CDR2: SGHKS and YYEKEE (reference sequence). Unmatched junction bases numbered 10, after V lost 0 bases and J lost 7 bases. The TCR sequence derives from a man aged 40-55 years in good health and CMV-seropositive. The chain joins TRBV5-5 to TRBJ2-7; 7 nucleotides align to TRBD2. Sequenced: PBMCs. The chain's CDR3 is CASSLEGAGRWEQYF. The CDR3 DNA reads TGTGCCAGCAGCTTGGAGGGAGCGGGGAGGTGGGAGCAGTACTTC.